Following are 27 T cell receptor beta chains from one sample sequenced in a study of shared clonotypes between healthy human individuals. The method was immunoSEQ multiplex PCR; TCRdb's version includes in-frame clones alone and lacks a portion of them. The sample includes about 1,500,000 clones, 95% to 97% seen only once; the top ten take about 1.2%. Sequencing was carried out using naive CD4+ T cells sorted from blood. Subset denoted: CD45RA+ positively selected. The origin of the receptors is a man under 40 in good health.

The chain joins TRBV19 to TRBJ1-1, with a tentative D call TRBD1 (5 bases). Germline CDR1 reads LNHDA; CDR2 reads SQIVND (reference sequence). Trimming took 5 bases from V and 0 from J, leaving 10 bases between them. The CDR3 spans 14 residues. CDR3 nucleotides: TGTGCCAGTAGTCGAGGGACGGTGAACACTGAAGCTTTCTTT. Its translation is CASSRGTVNTEAFF.

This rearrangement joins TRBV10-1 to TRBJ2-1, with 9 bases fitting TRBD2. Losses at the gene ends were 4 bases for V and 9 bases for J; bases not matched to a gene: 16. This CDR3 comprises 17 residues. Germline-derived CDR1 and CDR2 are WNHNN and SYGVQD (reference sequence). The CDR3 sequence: CASSGGHKRGRASEQFF. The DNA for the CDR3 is TGCGCCAGCAGTGGAGGGCACAAGCGCGGGAGGGCCAGTGAGCAGTTCTTC.

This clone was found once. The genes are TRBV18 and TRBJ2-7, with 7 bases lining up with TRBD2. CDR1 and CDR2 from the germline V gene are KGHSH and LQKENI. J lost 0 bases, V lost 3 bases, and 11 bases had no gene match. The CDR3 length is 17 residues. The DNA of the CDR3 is TGTGCCAGCTCACCCTTCTCTAGCGGTCAGAGCTCCTACGAGCAGTACTTC. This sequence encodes CASSPFSSGQSSYEQYF.

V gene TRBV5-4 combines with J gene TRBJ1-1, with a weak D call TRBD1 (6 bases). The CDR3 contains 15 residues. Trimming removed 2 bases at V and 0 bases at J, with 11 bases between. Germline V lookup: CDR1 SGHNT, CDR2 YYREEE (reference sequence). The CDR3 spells CASSFLGAMNTEAFF. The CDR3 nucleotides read TGTGCCAGCAGCTTTCTGGGGGCGATGAACACTGAAGCTTTCTTT.

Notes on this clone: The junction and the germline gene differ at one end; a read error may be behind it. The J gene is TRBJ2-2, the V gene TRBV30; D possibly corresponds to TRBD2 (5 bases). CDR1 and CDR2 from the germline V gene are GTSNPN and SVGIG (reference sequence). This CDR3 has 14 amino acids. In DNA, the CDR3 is TGCGCCTGGAGTGTATGCTCCACACCGGGGAGCTCGTTTTTT. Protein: CAWSVCSTPGSSFF.

In DNA, the CDR3 is TGTGCCAGCAGCTTTATCCTCCCCTCCTACAATGAGCAGTTCTTC. Protein: CASSFILPSYNEQFF. The rearrangement uses TRBV5-8 and TRBJ2-1; D not certain. The CDR3 covers 15 residues. Trimming removed 2 bases from V and 0 bases from J, with 9 bases in between. From germline, CDR1 is SGHTS and CDR2 YDEGEE.

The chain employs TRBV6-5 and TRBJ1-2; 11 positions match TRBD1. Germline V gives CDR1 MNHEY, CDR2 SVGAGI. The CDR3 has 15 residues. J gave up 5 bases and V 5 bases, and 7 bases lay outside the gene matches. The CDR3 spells CASSQGTGGGYGYTF. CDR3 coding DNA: TGTGCCAGCAGTCAAGGGACAGGGGGAGGTTATGGCTACACCTTC.

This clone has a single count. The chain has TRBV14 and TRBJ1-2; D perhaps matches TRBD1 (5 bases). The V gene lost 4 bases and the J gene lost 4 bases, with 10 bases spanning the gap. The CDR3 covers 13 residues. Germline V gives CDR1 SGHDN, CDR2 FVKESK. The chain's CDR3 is CASSRGGVYGYTF. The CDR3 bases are TGTGCCAGCAGCCGTGGGGGTGTCTATGGCTACACCTTC.

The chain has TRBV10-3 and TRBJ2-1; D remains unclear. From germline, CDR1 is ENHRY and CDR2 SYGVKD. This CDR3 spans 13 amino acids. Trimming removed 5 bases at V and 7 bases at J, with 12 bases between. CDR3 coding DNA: TGTGCCATCAGTAAATATGGTGGGAATGAGCAGTTCTTC. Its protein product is CAISKYGGNEQFF.

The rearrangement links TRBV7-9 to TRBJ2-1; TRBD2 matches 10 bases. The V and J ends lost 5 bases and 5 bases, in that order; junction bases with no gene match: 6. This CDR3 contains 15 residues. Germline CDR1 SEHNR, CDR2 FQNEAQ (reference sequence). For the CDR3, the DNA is TGTGCCAGCAGCAATATAGCGGGAGGCAACAATGAGCAGTTCTTC. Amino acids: CASSNIAGGNNEQFF.

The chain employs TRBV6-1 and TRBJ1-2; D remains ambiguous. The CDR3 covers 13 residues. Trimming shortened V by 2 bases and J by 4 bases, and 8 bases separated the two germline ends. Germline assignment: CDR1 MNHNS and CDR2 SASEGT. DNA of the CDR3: TGTGCCAGCAGTGAACGGGAAGGCTATGGCTACACCTTC. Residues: CASSEREGYGYTF.

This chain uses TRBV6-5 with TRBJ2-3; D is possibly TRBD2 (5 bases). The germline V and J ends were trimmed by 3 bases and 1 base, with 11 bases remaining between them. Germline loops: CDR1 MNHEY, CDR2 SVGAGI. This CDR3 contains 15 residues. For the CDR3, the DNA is TGTGCCAGCAGTTATGGCGGGTTAGGCACAGATACGCAGTATTTT. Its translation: CASSYGGLGTDTQYF.

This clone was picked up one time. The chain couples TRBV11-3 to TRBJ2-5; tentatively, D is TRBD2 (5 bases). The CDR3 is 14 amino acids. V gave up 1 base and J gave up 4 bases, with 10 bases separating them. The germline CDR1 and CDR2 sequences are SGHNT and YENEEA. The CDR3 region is CASSLGRAGETQYF. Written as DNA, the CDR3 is TGTGCCAGCAGCTTAGGGCGGGCCGGAGAGACCCAGTACTTC. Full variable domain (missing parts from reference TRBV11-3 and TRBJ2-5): EAGVVQSPRYKIIEKKQPVAFWCNPISGHNTLYWYLQNLGQGPELLIRYENEEAVDDSQLPKDRFSAERLKGVDSTLKIQPAELGDSAVYLCASSLGRAGETQYFGPGTRLLVL.

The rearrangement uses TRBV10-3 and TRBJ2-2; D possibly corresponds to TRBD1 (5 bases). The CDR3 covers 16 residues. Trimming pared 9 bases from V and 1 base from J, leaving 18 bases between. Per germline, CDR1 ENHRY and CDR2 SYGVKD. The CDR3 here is CAIAVLPRENTGELFF. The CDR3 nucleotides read TGTGCCATAGCTGTCCTGCCCAGGGAGAACACCGGGGAGCTGTTTTTT.

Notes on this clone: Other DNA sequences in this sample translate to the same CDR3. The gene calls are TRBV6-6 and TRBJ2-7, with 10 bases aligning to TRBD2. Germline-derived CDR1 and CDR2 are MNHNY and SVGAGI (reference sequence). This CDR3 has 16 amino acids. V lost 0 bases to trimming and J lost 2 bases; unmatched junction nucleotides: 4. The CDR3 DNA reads TGTGCCAGCAGTTACTCCGGGACTAGCGTCACCTACGAGCAGTACTTC. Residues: CASSYSGTSVTYEQYF.

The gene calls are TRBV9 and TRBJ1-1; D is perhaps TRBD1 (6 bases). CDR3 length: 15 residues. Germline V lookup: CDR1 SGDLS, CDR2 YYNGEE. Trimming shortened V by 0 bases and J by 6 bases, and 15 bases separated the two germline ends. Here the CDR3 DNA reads TGTGCCAGCAGCGTAGAGGGGGGGCTCTTCTCTGAAGCTTTCTTT. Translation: CASSVEGGLFSEAFF. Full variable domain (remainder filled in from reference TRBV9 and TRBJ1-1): DSGVTQTPKHLITATGQRVTLRCSPRSGDLSVYWYQQSLDQGLQFLIQYYNGEERAKGNILERFSAQQFPDLHSELNLSSLELGDSALYFCASSVEGGLFSEAFFGQGTRLTVV.

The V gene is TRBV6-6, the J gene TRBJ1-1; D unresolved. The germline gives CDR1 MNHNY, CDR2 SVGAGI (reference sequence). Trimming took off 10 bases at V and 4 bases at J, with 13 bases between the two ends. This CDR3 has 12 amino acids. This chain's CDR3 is CATGAGSTEAFF. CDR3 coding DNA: TGTGCCACCGGTGCCGGGTCCACTGAAGCTTTCTTT.

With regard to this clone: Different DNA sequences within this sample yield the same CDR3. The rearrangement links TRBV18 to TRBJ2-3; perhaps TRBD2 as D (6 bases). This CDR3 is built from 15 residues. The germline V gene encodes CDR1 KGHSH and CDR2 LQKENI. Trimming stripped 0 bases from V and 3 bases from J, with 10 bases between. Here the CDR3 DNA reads TGTGCCAGCTCACCACCGGGGGGAAGAACAGATACGCAGTATTTT. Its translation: CASSPPGGRTDTQYF.

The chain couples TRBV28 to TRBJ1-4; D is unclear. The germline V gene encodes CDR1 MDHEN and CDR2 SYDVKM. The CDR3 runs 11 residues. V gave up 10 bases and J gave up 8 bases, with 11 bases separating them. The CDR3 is CATAKIEKLFF. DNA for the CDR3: TGTGCCACCGCAAAAATAGAAAAACTGTTTTTT.

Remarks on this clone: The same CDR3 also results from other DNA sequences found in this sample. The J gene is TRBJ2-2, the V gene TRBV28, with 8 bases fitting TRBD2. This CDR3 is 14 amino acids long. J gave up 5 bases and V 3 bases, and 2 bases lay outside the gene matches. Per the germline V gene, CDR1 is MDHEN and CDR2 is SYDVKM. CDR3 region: CASSLLAGTGELFF. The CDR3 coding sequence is TGTGCCAGCAGTTTGTTAGCGGGGACCGGGGAGCTGTTTTTT. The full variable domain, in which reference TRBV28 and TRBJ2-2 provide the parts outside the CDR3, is DVKVTQSSRYLVKRTGEKVFLECVQDMDHENMFWYRQDPGLGLRLIYFSYDVKMKEKGDIPEGYSVSREKKERFSLILESASTNQTSMYLCASSLLAGTGELFFGEGSRLTVL.

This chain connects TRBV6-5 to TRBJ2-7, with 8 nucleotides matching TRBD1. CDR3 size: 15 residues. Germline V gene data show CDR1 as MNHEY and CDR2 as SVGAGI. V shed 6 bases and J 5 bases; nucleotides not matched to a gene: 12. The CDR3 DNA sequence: TGTGCCAGCAGCTCCGGACAGGGAGCCTGGGACGAGCAGTACTTC. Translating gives CASSSGQGAWDEQYF.

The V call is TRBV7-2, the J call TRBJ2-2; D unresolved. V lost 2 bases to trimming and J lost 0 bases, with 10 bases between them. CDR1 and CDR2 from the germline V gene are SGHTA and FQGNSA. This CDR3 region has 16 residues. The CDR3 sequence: CASSLLAATNTGELFF. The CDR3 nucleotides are TGTGCCAGCAGCTTACTGGCGGCTACGAACACCGGGGAGCTGTTTTTT. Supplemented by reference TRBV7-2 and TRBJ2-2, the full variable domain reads GAGVSQSPSNKVTEKGKDVELRCDPISGHTALYWYRQSLGQGLEFLIYFQGNSAPDKSGLPSDRFSAERTGGSVSTLTIQRTQQEDSAVYLCASSLLAATNTGELFFGEGSRLTVL.

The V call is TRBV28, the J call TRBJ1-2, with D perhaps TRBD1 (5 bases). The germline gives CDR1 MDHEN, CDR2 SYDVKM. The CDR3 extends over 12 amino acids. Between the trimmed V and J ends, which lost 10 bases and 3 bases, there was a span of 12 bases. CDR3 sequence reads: CAIGAHYYGYTF. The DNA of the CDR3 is TGTGCCATCGGGGCCCATTACTATGGCTACACCTTC.

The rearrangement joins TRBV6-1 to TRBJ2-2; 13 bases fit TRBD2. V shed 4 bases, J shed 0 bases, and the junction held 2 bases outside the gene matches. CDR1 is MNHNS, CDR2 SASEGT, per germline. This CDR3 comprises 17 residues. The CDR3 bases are TGTGCCAGCAGTGCGACTAGCGGGGGGACGAACACCGGGGAGCTGTTTTTT. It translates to CASSATSGGTNTGELFF.

The CDR3 protein is CASSLYRGAGGPQETQYF. For the CDR3, the DNA is TGTGCCAGCAGCTTATATAGGGGGGCGGGAGGACCTCAAGAGACCCAGTACTTC. The J gene is TRBJ2-5, the V gene TRBV7-2, with 8 bases aligning to TRBD2. Germline CDR1 reads SGHTA; CDR2 reads FQGNSA. The CDR3 length is 18 residues. V trimming: 2 bases; J trimming: 2 bases; junction bases outside the gene matches: 13.

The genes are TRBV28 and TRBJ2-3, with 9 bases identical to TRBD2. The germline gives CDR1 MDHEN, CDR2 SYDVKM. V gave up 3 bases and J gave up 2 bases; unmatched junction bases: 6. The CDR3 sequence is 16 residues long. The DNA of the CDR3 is TGTGCCAGCAGTTTTCTTCTAGCGGGAACCACAGATACGCAGTATTTT. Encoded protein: CASSFLLAGTTDTQYF.

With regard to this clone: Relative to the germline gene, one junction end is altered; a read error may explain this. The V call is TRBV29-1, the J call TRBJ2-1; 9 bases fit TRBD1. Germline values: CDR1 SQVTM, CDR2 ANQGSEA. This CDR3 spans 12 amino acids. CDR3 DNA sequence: TGCAGCGCCGGCAGGACAGGGGCTACGGAGGTCTTC. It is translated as CSAGRTGATEVF.